This record looks at one TCR beta chain sequence and its context. This entry belongs to a study of blood T cells in healthy people across ages. V was shortened by 1 base and J by 10 bases, with 13 bases between the two germline ends. The germline gives CDR1 SEHNR, CDR2 FQNEAQ (reference sequence). The CDR3 covers 13 residues. Combining a sample-barcoded 5' primer with a J-beta primer mix, a second PCR ran for about 7 to 11 cycles. TCRdb re-called the 5' RACE reads with MiXCR, one entry per CDR3 protein. The repertoire holds approximately 900,000 distinct CDR3 sequences, with 40% to 60% as singletons. Sequenced material: blood. The receptor's source is a man aged 25 to 40 in good health. The gene calls are TRBV7-9 and TRBJ1-1; D is possibly TRBD1 (5 bases). Here the CDR3 DNA reads TGTGCCAGCAGCTTAGAGGGGTATAGTGCAGCTTTCTTT. It yields the protein CASSLEGYSAAFF.